These 13 T cell receptor beta chains were all obtained from the same sample, sequenced in a study of PD-1 blockade in classical Hodgkin lymphoma. The table came from immunoSEQ multiplex PCR; TCRdb's copy has only in-frame clones and leaves some out. Of around 70,000 clones listed, 70% to 80% were seen once; the top ten hold roughly 9.1%. Every patient experienced relapse after autologous stem cell transplantation, and brentuximab vedotin exposure varied. Sequencing was performed on peripheral blood mononuclear cells (PBMCs), taken before the second cycle of nivolumab. The receptors derive from a human donor with classical Hodgkin lymphoma.

CDR3 in amino acids: CASSLAAANTEAFF. DNA of the CDR3: TGCGCCAGCAGCTTGGCGGCAGCGAACACTGAAGCTTTCTTT. The rearrangement links TRBV5-1 to TRBJ1-1; D not certain. The CDR3 runs 14 residues. Per the germline V gene, CDR1 is SGHRS and CDR2 is YFSETQ. Trimming removed 0 bases from V and 1 base from J, with 7 bases in between.

The chain is built from TRBV10-2 and TRBJ1-5, with a weak D call TRBD1 (5 bases). The CDR3 is 14 residues long. V lost 8 bases and J lost 0, with 11 bases in between. Germline assignment: CDR1 WSHSY and CDR2 SAAADI. The CDR3 DNA follows: TGCGCCAGCGGGGCGGACTATAGCAATCAGCCCCAGCATTTT. It translates to CASGADYSNQPQHF.

This rearrangement joins TRBV14 to TRBJ2-4; possibly TRBD2 for D (6 bases). The CDR3 runs 13 residues. V gave up 4 bases and J gave up 9 bases, with 13 bases separating them. The germline V gene encodes CDR1 SGHDN and CDR2 FVKESK. CDR3 residues: CASSLPGTVIQYF. The CDR3 coding sequence is TGTGCCAGCAGCCTACCCGGGACTGTCATTCAGTACTTC. The whole variable domain, remainder taken from reference TRBV14 and TRBJ2-4, is EAGVTQFPSHSVIEKGQTVTLRCDPISGHDNLYWYRRVMGKEIKFLLHFVKESKQDESGMPNNRFLAERTGGTYSTLKVQPAELEDSGVYFCASSLPGTVIQYFGAGTRLSVL.

The chain links TRBV28 to TRBJ2-7, with D tentatively TRBD1 or TRBD2 (7 bases each). V dropped 6 bases and J dropped 7 bases, with 16 bases sitting between them. CDR3 length: 13 residues. Germline CDR1 is MDHEN and CDR2 is SYDVKM. CDR3 amino acids: CASRRQGGPEQYF. The CDR3 region has the DNA TGTGCCAGCAGAAGACAGGGAGGGCCAGAGCAGTACTTC.

A few counts support this clone. The rearrangement uses TRBV21-1 and TRBJ1-3. TRBV21-1 is designated a pseudogene. This CDR3 has 16 residues. The CDR3, as DNA: TGTGCCAGCAGCAACTCCGGGGGCCATCCCCGAAACACCATATATTTT. Amino acids: CASSNSGGHPRNTIYF.

This chain uses TRBV5-6 with TRBJ1-3, with D maybe TRBD1 (5 bases). With 4 bases removed from V and 0 bases from J, the gap between germline ends came to 11 bases. Germline-derived CDR1 and CDR2 are SGHDT and YYEEEE. The CDR3 is 15 amino acids. The CDR3 DNA sequence: TGTGCCAGCAGCCGGGACGGAGGCTCTGGAAACACCATATATTTT. It codes for CASSRDGGSGNTIYF.

The genes are TRBV4-1 and TRBJ1-6; TRBD1 agrees at 7 bases. J lost 3 bases, V lost 0 bases, and 2 bases had no gene match. Germline V lookup: CDR1 MGHRA, CDR2 YSYEKL. The CDR3 sequence is 16 residues long. CDR3 sequence reads: CASSQEGTVYNSPLHF. The CDR3 nucleotides are TGCGCCAGCAGCCAAGAAGGGACAGTCTATAATTCACCCCTCCACTTT.

A single count supports this clone. V is TRBV15 and J is TRBJ2-3, with D uncertain. The ends were cut back, 5 bases at V and 5 bases at J, with 11 bases in the middle. Germline CDR1 and CDR2: LNHNV and YYDKDF (reference sequence). CDR3 length equals 13 residues. CDR3 amino acids: CATSSRWGDTQYF. The CDR3 nucleotides are TGTGCCACCAGCTCCCGGTGGGGAGATACGCAGTATTTT.

This sequence joins TRBV18 and TRBJ1-5; unclear D gene. The CDR3 is made up of 14 amino acids. Germline-derived CDR1 and CDR2 are KGHSH and LQKENI. Trimming stripped 5 bases from V and 3 bases from J, with 11 bases between. CDR3 sequence: CASSTDGNNQPQHF. CDR3 bases: TGTGCCAGCTCAACGGACGGGAACAATCAGCCCCAGCATTTT.

This chain joins TRBV19 and TRBJ1-3; D is possibly TRBD1 (5 bases). CDR3 size: 14 residues. CDR1 is LNHDA, CDR2 SQIVND, per germline (reference sequence). The V end lost 4 bases, the J end lost 0 bases, and 7 bases lay between the germline ends. The CDR3 sequence is CASSTGPSGNTIYF. The DNA for the CDR3 is TGTGCCAGTAGTACAGGGCCCTCTGGAAACACCATATATTTT.

V usage is TRBV30 and J usage is TRBJ1-3; TRBD1 might be the D (5 bases). Germline V gives CDR1 GTSNPN, CDR2 SVGIG (reference sequence). The V end lost 3 bases, the J end lost 7 bases, and 19 bases lay between the germline ends. This CDR3 has 15 residues. The CDR3 loop is CAWSRDSGLGNTIYF. CDR3 in DNA: TGTGCCTGGAGCAGAGACAGTGGGTTAGGTAACACCATATATTTT.

This chain links TRBV7-8 with TRBJ1-4, with a possible D match to TRBD1 (6 bases). V was clipped by 1 base and J by 8 bases, with 17 bases between them. Per the germline V gene, CDR1 is SGHVS and CDR2 is FQNEAQ. The CDR3 extends over 16 amino acids. CDR3 region: CASSLVLGHGKEKLFF. The DNA of the CDR3 is TGTGCCAGCAGCTTAGTATTGGGACATGGGAAAGAAAAACTGTTTTTT.

This clone was detected ten times or more. The gene calls are TRBV5-1 and TRBJ1-2; 7 bases are a match to TRBD1. Germline trimming cut 4 bases from V and 8 bases from J; bases unmatched to any gene: 14. This CDR3 has 15 residues. Germline CDR1 SGHRS, CDR2 YFSETQ. DNA of the CDR3: TGCGCCAGCAGCCTATCCGGGACAGCCATCCGGGGCTACACCTTC. It codes for CASSLSGTAIRGYTF.